Each of the 30 T cell receptor beta chains below was sequenced from the same sample in a study of T-cell memory formation after mild COVID-19. TCRdb recomputed calls from the 5' RACE reads with MiXCR, one row per CDR3 protein. This table holds 90,000 to 120,000 distinct CDR3 sequences, over 8.5% found once. Specimen: PBMCs or a T cell subset sorted from them (not recorded which). These receptors were collected from a man between 18 and 35 years old who had mild COVID-19 (a few samples of this study predate the infection). Cell type and time point are not known.

The genes are TRBV7-9 and TRBJ2-3, with 9 bases aligning to TRBD2. With 8 bases clipped from V and 0 bases from J, the junction kept 6 bases outside the gene matches. The CDR3 covers 15 residues. Germline CDR1 SEHNR, CDR2 FQNEAQ (reference sequence). CDR3 nucleotide sequence: TGTGCCAGCTGGGTAGCGGGAGAAAGCACAGATACGCAGTATTTT. It is translated as CASWVAGESTDTQYF.

The chain is built from TRBV29-1 and TRBJ2-1; possibly TRBD2 for D (5 bases). The CDR3 length is 10 residues. V lost 4 bases and J lost 9, with 7 bases in between. Per germline, CDR1 SQVTM and CDR2 ANQGSEA. Written as DNA, the CDR3 is TGCAGCGTTGGGGAGCGTGAGCAGTTCTTC. This encodes CSVGEREQFF.

CDR3 DNA sequence: TGTGCCAGCAGTGCAAAAACACAGGGGTGGACACCCCTCCACTTT. Its translation: CASSAKTQGWTPLHF. The chain combines TRBV6-6 with TRBJ1-6; 7 bases map to TRBD1. CDR1 and CDR2 from the germline V gene are MNHNY and SVGAGI (reference sequence). This CDR3 region has 15 residues. V was clipped by 5 bases and J by 11 bases; unmatched bases: 12.

J is TRBJ2-2 and V is TRBV7-9; TRBD2 matches at 8 bases. The CDR3 is made up of 16 amino acids. Germline V gene data show CDR1 as SEHNR and CDR2 as FQNEAQ (reference sequence). V shed 4 bases and J 4 bases; nucleotides not matched to a gene: 8. The CDR3 is CASSSPREGRTGELFF. The CDR3 bases are TGTGCCAGCAGCTCCCCCCGGGAGGGGCGCACCGGGGAGCTGTTTTTT. Together with reference TRBV7-9 and TRBJ2-2, the CDR3 gives the full variable domain: DTGVSQNPRHKITKRGQNVTFRCDPISEHNRLYWYRQTLGQGPEFLTYFQNEAQLEKSRLLSDRFSAERPKGSFSTLEIQRTEQGDSAMYLCASSSPREGRTGELFFGEGSRLTVL.

The chain couples TRBV15 to TRBJ2-5; D not certain. Trimming cost V 1 base and J 1 base, with 7 bases left between them. The CDR3 covers 14 residues. Germline-derived CDR1 and CDR2 are LNHNV and YYDKDF (reference sequence). The CDR3 loop reads CATSRGESQETQYF. DNA of the CDR3: TGTGCCACCAGCAGAGGCGAAAGCCAAGAGACCCAGTACTTC. The whole variable domain, filled in from reference TRBV15 and TRBJ2-5, reads DAMVIQNPRYQVTQFGKPVTLSCSQTLNHNVMYWYQQKSSQAPKLLFHYYDKDFNNEADTPDNFQSRRPNTSFCFLDIRSPGLGDTAMYLCATSRGESQETQYFGPGTRLLVL.

The rearrangement uses TRBV27 and TRBJ2-7; a weak D match, TRBD1 (6 bases). The CDR3 covers 16 residues. V gave up 3 bases and J gave up 2 bases, with 17 bases separating them. Germline lookup yields CDR1 MNHEY and CDR2 SMNVEV (reference sequence). The CDR3 coding sequence is TGTGCCAGCAGTTTGGGGCCATTTGGGGGCCCCTACGAGCAGTACTTC. This gives the protein CASSLGPFGGPYEQYF.

The chain combines TRBV5-1 with TRBJ2-7; D perhaps matches TRBD1 (6 bases). V shed 5 bases and J shed 3 bases, with 9 bases lying between them. The germline gives CDR1 SGHRS, CDR2 YFSETQ. The CDR3 runs to 12 residues. The CDR3 region has the DNA TGCGCCAGCAGACAGGGATACTACGAGCAGTACGTC. Its translation is CASRQGYYEQYV.

This clonotype has a handful of counts. This chain joins TRBV7-6 and TRBJ2-1, with unresolved D. V lost 2 bases and J 7 bases, leaving 15 bases between the germline ends. Germline V gene sequence: CDR1 SGHVS, CDR2 FNYEAQ. This CDR3 is 15 amino acids long. CDR3: CASSLRVKKWNEQFF. In DNA form, the CDR3 reads TGTGCCAGCAGCTTAAGGGTTAAAAAATGGAATGAGCAGTTCTTC.

This clonotype came up many times. The chain couples TRBV3-1 to TRBJ2-7, with 9 bases identical to TRBD1. With 4 bases clipped from V and 0 bases from J, the junction kept 4 bases outside the gene matches. The germline V gene encodes CDR1 LGHDT and CDR2 YNNKEL (reference sequence). This CDR3 contains 15 residues. DNA for the CDR3: TGTGCCAGCAGCCCCGGGACAGGGAGCTCCTACGAGCAGTACTTC. Amino acid sequence: CASSPGTGSSYEQYF.

This clonotype has more than one count but fewer than ten. The chain joins TRBV7-6 to TRBJ2-2, with 7 bases identical to TRBD2. The CDR3 is made up of 16 amino acids. V shed 5 bases, J shed 3 bases, and the junction held 9 bases outside the gene matches. Germline V gene lookup returns CDR1 SGHVS and CDR2 FNYEAQ. For the CDR3, the DNA is TGTGCCAGCAGCCCTATAGCGGGCTTGTACACCGGGGAGCTGTTTTTT. It encodes CASSPIAGLYTGELFF. The variable domain in full, with the rest retrieved from reference TRBV7-6 and TRBJ2-2, is GAGVSQSPRYKVTKRGQDVALRCDPISGHVSLYWYRQALGQGPEFLTYFNYEAQQDKSGLPNDRFSAERPEGSISTLTIQRTEQRDSAMYRCASSPIAGLYTGELFFGEGSRLTVL.

Only a few counts were recorded for this clonotype. The chain joins TRBV4-2 to TRBJ1-1; no firm D call. Deletions cut 0 bases from V and 0 bases from J, with 8 bases between. The CDR3 runs to 15 residues. Germline V gene lookup returns CDR1 LGHNA and CDR2 YNFKEQ. The CDR3 DNA follows: TGTGCCAGCAGCCAAGATGGGGAGATGAACACTGAAGCTTTCTTT. As protein: CASSQDGEMNTEAFF.

The sample holds a few counts of this clonotype. The gene calls are TRBV10-3 and TRBJ2-1; the match to TRBD1 covers 11 bases. Germline V CDR1 and CDR2: ENHRY, SYGVKD. The CDR3 has 14 residues. Trimming removed 7 bases from V and 2 bases from J; junction bases left unmatched: 1. The CDR3 DNA reads as TGTGCCATCAAGGGACAGGGGGCCTACAATGAGCAGTTCTTC. It is translated as CAIKGQGAYNEQFF.

There are a few counts of this clonotype. The chain recombines TRBV27 with TRBJ2-2, with D perhaps matching TRBD1 (5 bases). From germline, CDR1 is MNHEY and CDR2 SMNVEV (reference sequence). The CDR3 runs 12 residues. Trimming took off 6 bases at V and 3 bases at J, with 5 bases between the two ends. CDR3 in amino acids: CASRTDTGELFF. In DNA form, the CDR3 reads TGTGCCAGCAGGACAGACACCGGGGAGCTGTTTTTT.

The rearrangement joins TRBV6-6 to TRBJ2-5; D is undetermined. Germline V lookup: CDR1 MNHNY, CDR2 SVGAGI (reference sequence). Trimming pared 0 bases from V and 3 bases from J, leaving 17 bases between. The CDR3 contains 17 residues. CDR3 sequence reads: CASSYSVRSGVEETQYF. CDR3 coding DNA: TGTGCCAGCAGTTACTCTGTGCGTTCTGGGGTTGAAGAGACCCAGTACTTC.

The sample holds many counts of this clonotype. This chain uses TRBV20-1 with TRBJ2-2; 12 bases align to TRBD2. Germline V lookup: CDR1 DFQATT, CDR2 SNEGSKA (reference sequence). With 1 base clipped from V and 6 bases from J, the junction kept 3 bases outside the gene matches. The CDR3 covers 15 residues. CDR3 bases: TGCAGTGCTAGAGGGACTAGCGGGGAATCCGGGGAGCTGTTTTTT. Amino acid sequence: CSARGTSGESGELFF.

This chain connects TRBV20-1 to TRBJ2-1, with TRBD1 identical over 9 bases. Germline-derived CDR1 and CDR2 are DFQATT and SNEGSKA (reference sequence). The CDR3 is 15 amino acids. The trim removed 6 bases at V and 8 bases at J, leaving 14 bases unmatched. For the CDR3, the DNA is TGCAGTGCCATCACCCGGGACAGGGTGTTTCATGAGCAGTTCTTC. This gives the protein CSAITRDRVFHEQFF.

This clonotype was seen a handful of times. The chain joins TRBV7-2 to TRBJ2-1; 9 bases are a match to TRBD2. Per germline, CDR1 SGHTA and CDR2 FQGNSA. V gave up 8 bases and J gave up 8 bases; unmatched junction bases: 13. The CDR3 is made up of 15 amino acids. CDR3 residues: CASSIGRGGPDEQFF. The CDR3 region has the DNA TGTGCCAGCTCCATCGGGCGGGGGGGGCCCGATGAGCAGTTCTTC.

This clonotype was recorded at least ten times. V is TRBV4-1 and J is TRBJ2-7, with D unresolved. CDR3 length equals 15 residues. The V end was cut by 1 base, the J end by 0 bases, with 10 bases between. Germline CDR1 and CDR2: MGHRA and YSYEKL. The CDR3 DNA reads as TGCGCCAGCAGCCAAGGTTCAGCTAGCTCCTACGAGCAGTACTTC. Amino acids: CASSQGSASSYEQYF.

This clonotype was found a few times. The chain is built from TRBV27 and TRBJ2-2, with unresolved D. Trimming stripped 5 bases from V and 2 bases from J, with 15 bases between. Germline loops: CDR1 MNHEY, CDR2 SMNVEV (reference sequence). This CDR3 comprises 16 residues. Here the CDR3 DNA reads TGTGCCAGCAGTCCCATCGACGGATCAAACACCGGGGAGCTGTTTTTT. Protein: CASSPIDGSNTGELFF.

This clonotype came up a few times. The chain combines TRBV7-8 with TRBJ1-5; D unresolved. CDR1 and CDR2 from the germline V gene are SGHVS and FQNEAQ. There are 15 residues in the CDR3. Trimming cost V 2 bases and J 6 bases, with 14 bases left between them. CDR3 protein: CASSLFTPVGQPQHF. Here the CDR3 DNA reads TGTGCCAGCAGCTTATTCACCCCGGTGGGTCAGCCCCAGCATTTT.

This clonotype was seen repeatedly, ten times or more. The chain has TRBV5-1 and TRBJ2-5; 9 bases are shared with TRBD2. The CDR3 is made up of 16 amino acids. CDR1 and CDR2 (germline): SGHRS, YFSETQ. V lost 2 bases to trimming and J lost 1 base; unmatched junction nucleotides: 6. The CDR3 nucleotides are TGCGCCAGCAGCTTCTCGGGACTAGCTCTCCAAGAGACCCAGTACTTC. Amino acid sequence: CASSFSGLALQETQYF.

This clonotype was counted between two and nine times. The CDR3 loop reads CASSGQGVYEKLFF. CDR3 DNA: TGTGCCAGCAGCGGGCAGGGGGTTTATGAAAAACTGTTTTTT. The rearrangement uses TRBV11-2 and TRBJ1-4; 7 nucleotides agree with TRBD1. V lost 5 bases to trimming and J lost 6 bases; unmatched junction nucleotides: 6. The CDR3 has 14 amino acids. Germline CDR1 reads SGHAT; CDR2 reads FQNNGV.

J is TRBJ2-1 and V is TRBV7-2; D is undetermined. The CDR3 length is 13 residues. The germline CDR1 and CDR2 sequences are SGHTA and FQGNSA. Trimming took off 4 bases at V and 4 bases at J, with 8 bases between the two ends. In nucleotides, the CDR3 is TGTGCCAGCAGCTGGACGGTTTACAATGAGCAGTTCTTC. Its protein product is CASSWTVYNEQFF.

This clonotype was counted only a few times. V gene TRBV7-9 combines with J gene TRBJ2-5; D unresolved. V was clipped by 5 bases and J by 5 bases, with 15 bases between them. Germline V gives CDR1 SEHNR, CDR2 FQNEAQ (reference sequence). CDR3 length: 14 residues. CDR3 region: CASSPPTWAETQYF. The CDR3 coding sequence is TGTGCCAGCAGCCCCCCGACGTGGGCGGAGACCCAGTACTTC.

The V call is TRBV25-1, the J call TRBJ2-1; D call uncertain. The CDR3 totals 14 residues. Germline V lookup: CDR1 MGHDK, CDR2 SYGVNS. Trimming shortened V by 4 bases and J by 1 base, and 8 bases separated the two germline ends. The CDR3 loop reads CASSVLGSYNEQFF. The CDR3 nucleotides read TGTGCCAGCAGTGTGTTAGGATCCTACAATGAGCAGTTCTTC.

In this sample, this clonotype turned up a few times. The rearrangement uses TRBV9 and TRBJ2-1; 7 positions agree with TRBD1. Germline CDR1 SGDLS, CDR2 YYNGEE. With 3 bases clipped from V and 8 bases from J, the junction kept 2 bases outside the gene matches. The CDR3 is made up of 12 amino acids. CDR3 in amino acids: CASSGQGYEQFF. CDR3 in DNA: TGTGCCAGCAGCGGACAGGGATATGAGCAGTTCTTC.

This clonotype turned up a few times. The gene calls are TRBV7-3 and TRBJ2-3; a possible D gene is TRBD2 (5 bases). The CDR3 covers 15 residues. Deletions cut 2 bases from V and 3 bases from J, with 12 bases between. CDR1 and CDR2 from the germline V gene are SGHTA and FQGTGA. Written as DNA, the CDR3 is TGTGCCAGCAGCTTAGCAAATAGCGTGACAGATACGCAGTATTTT. Encoded protein: CASSLANSVTDTQYF.

There are a few counts of this clonotype. The chain employs TRBV4-3 and TRBJ2-5; either TRBD1 or TRBD2 may supply D (7 bases each). In germline, CDR1 is LGHNA, CDR2 YSLEER. The CDR3 extends over 14 amino acids. V was clipped by 2 bases and J by 7 bases, with 14 bases between them. CDR3 protein: CASSQLTGEGTQYF. For the CDR3, the DNA is TGCGCCAGCAGCCAACTTACAGGGGAGGGGACCCAGTACTTC.

This clonotype was seen only a few times. This chain joins TRBV6-6 and TRBJ1-5; no firm D call. V gave up 1 base and J gave up 0 bases, with 13 bases separating them. CDR3 length equals 17 residues. Germline lookup yields CDR1 MNHNY and CDR2 SVGAGI (reference sequence). The CDR3 nucleotides are TGTGCCAGCAGTTACTTGGGAACCTATAATAGCAATCAGCCCCAGCATTTT. Translating it yields CASSYLGTYNSNQPQHF.

The rearrangement uses TRBV10-3 and TRBJ1-5; D may be TRBD1 (6 bases). Germline V gives CDR1 ENHRY, CDR2 SYGVKD. The CDR3 is made up of 15 amino acids. The V and J ends lost 0 bases and 6 bases respectively, with 12 bases between them. CDR3 bases: TGTGCCATCAGTGAGTCGACAGTCAGGGGTCAGCCCCAGCATTTT. It encodes CAISESTVRGQPQHF.